The clone carrying this T cell receptor beta chain was counted once. Its antigen is not known. This sample is part of a study of a mutant IDH1 vaccine in newly diagnosed glioma. Study summary: Previous treatment comprised radiotherapy, temozolomide, or both, mostly both.

Time point denoted: week 5, during vaccination. The study gave 300 ug of mutant IDH1 20-mer peptide per vaccine dose, with topical imiquimod. Some clones are missing from TCRdb's copy, which holds only in-frame ones; the method was immunoSEQ multiplex PCR. The sample holds more than 25,000 clones, more than 60% seen once. Germline CDR1 is LGHNA and CDR2 is YNFKEQ. The CDR3 runs to 21 residues. V gave up 0 bases and J gave up 0 bases; unmatched junction bases: 17. The gene calls are TRBV4-2 and TRBJ2-3; 8 bases line up with TRBD2. Sequences were derived from PBMCs, sampled from a glioma patient whose treatment included an IDH1 peptide vaccine. The clonotype comes from a man aged 40-49 years with glioma. Some clones in this sample may be carry-over from other donors' samples. CDR3 sequence reads: CASSQEEAGGHLLSSTDTQYF. For the CDR3, the DNA is TGTGCCAGCAGCCAAGAGGAGGCGGGGGGCCACCTACTTTCTAGCACAGATACGCAGTATTTT.